This TCR beta chain was identified in a study of T cell repertoires in cytomegalovirus infection. Study at large: Used in the study were CMV epitopes, some recently identified and HLA-C-restricted, others well-studied and HLA-B-restricted.

Concerning this clonotype: Its antigen is unknown.

V shed 2 bases, J shed 11 bases, and the junction held 7 bases outside the gene matches. This CDR3 contains 15 residues. Germline V gene lookup returns CDR1 MNHEY and CDR2 SVGAGI. TCRdb ran MiXCR on the reads and lists one entry per CDR3 protein. The sample has approximately 1,000,000 distinct CDR3 sequences, roughly 31% seen once; the top ten hold over 11%. Study-level results: The ex vivo response was dominated by HLA-C-restricted CMV-specific TCR beta clonotypes. Identification of carriers of CMV plus the relevant HLA was performed using cumulative public TCR beta family frequency.

Sequencing was performed on cultured CD8+ T cells from PBMCs, taken from culture after CMV antigen stimulation. The chain carries TRBV6-5 and TRBJ1-4; 11 bases are shared with TRBD1. The source is a human donor in good health (CMV status not recorded). Some clones in this sample may be carry-over from other donors' samples. The DNA for the CDR3 is TGTGCCAGCAGTTACGGCGGACAGGGGGCAGGGAAACTGTTTTTT. As protein: CASSYGGQGAGKLFF.